What follows are 5 T cell receptor beta chains derived from one specimen sequenced in a study of PD-1 blockade in classical Hodgkin lymphoma. Time point reported: cycle 4 day 1 (C4D1), after around six weeks of nivolumab. Every patient had relapsed following autologous stem cell transplantation, and cohorts differed in brentuximab vedotin exposure. Using immunoSEQ multiplex PCR, the repertoire was profiled, and TCRdb retains in-frame clones only, with some absent. In the table there are some 110,000 clones, approximately 89% of which are singletons. The material was peripheral blood mononuclear cells (PBMCs), obtained before the fourth cycle of nivolumab. Source of these receptors: a human donor with classical Hodgkin lymphoma.

The chain is built from TRBV10-2 and TRBJ2-5; unclear D gene. The germline V and J ends were trimmed by 7 bases and 5 bases, with 17 bases remaining between them. The CDR3 has 14 residues. Germline lookup yields CDR1 WSHSY and CDR2 SAAADI. CDR3 bases: TGCGCCAGCAAATTAAACAGCATATCGGAGACCCAGTACTTC. Translation gives CASKLNSISETQYF.

The J gene is TRBJ2-4, the V gene TRBV2; TRBD2 agrees at 8 bases. The CDR3 length is 14 residues. CDR1 is SNHLY and CDR2 is FYNNEI in the germline V gene. The V and J ends lost 10 bases and 2 bases, in that order; junction bases with no gene match: 7. CDR3 nucleotide sequence: TGTGCCACCGAGCGGGAGTTGTCCAAAAACATTCAGTACTTC. Amino acids: CATERELSKNIQYF.

The chain has TRBV30 and TRBJ1-1; D is perhaps TRBD1 (5 bases). Germline V gene sequence: CDR1 GTSNPN, CDR2 SVGIG (reference sequence). This CDR3 is built from 14 residues. Trimming cost V 0 bases and J 2 bases, with 10 bases left between them. The CDR3 region is CAWSVHRTNTEAFF. CDR3 nucleotides: TGTGCCTGGAGTGTACACAGGACCAACACTGAAGCTTTCTTT.

The CDR3 protein is CASRSDRGPYEQYF. The CDR3 DNA reads TGTGCCAGCAGATCCGACAGGGGACCCTACGAGCAGTACTTC. The V and J genes are TRBV27 and TRBJ2-7; TRBD1 matches at 8 bases. This CDR3 is 14 amino acids long. J lost 2 bases, V lost 6 bases, and 6 bases had no gene match. Germline loops: CDR1 MNHEY, CDR2 SMNVEV (reference sequence).

This clone was seen a few times. V and J are TRBV7-9 and TRBJ1-1; D is ambiguous. The germline gives CDR1 SEHNR, CDR2 FQNEAQ (reference sequence). The CDR3 extends over 14 amino acids. Trimming removed 1 base from V and 6 bases from J, with 12 bases in between. The CDR3, as DNA: TGTGCCAGCAGCTTAGGTGCGGCAGACGCTGAAGCTTTCTTT. This encodes CASSLGAADAEAFF.